The TCR beta chain under discussion was sequenced for a study of cytomegalovirus exposure and HLA in healthy donors. Study-level points and caveats: A prior analysis recorded that most TCR beta V segments were productive about 87% or about 30% of the time.

Healthy bone marrow donors supplied every sample. A word on this clone: The antigen is undetermined.

V lost 3 bases and J lost 5; bases outside the gene matches: 11. The CDR3 covers 16 residues. Germline CDR1 is ENHRY and CDR2 is SYGVKD. PCR used 60 Vbeta primers and 13 Jbeta primers. Sequencing used immunoSEQ multiplex PCR; TCRdb keeps in-frame clones, though not all of them. The sample gives approximately 130,000 clones, under 75% of which show up once; 2% to 3% is in the top ten. This rearrangement joins TRBV10-3 to TRBJ2-7; 9 bases are a match to TRBD1. The material sequenced was PBMCs. The TCR sequence derives from a woman aged 40 to 49 in good health and CMV-seronegative. Written as DNA, the CDR3 is TGTGCCATCAGTGATCCCGGACAGGGGAACGTCAACGAGCAGTACTTC. Translated: CAISDPGQGNVNEQYF.